Below are 32 T cell receptor beta chains sequenced from a single sample in a study of cytomegalovirus exposure and HLA in healthy donors. TCRdb keeps only in-frame clones here, not all; method: immunoSEQ multiplex PCR. The sample lists roughly 230,000 clones; 90% were seen once. Sequencing used PBMCs. Receptors were obtained from a woman under 40 in good health and CMV-seronegative.

The chain combines TRBV2 with TRBJ2-1; a weak D match, TRBD2 (6 bases). Trimming removed 0 bases at V and 8 bases at J, with 17 bases between. CDR1 SNHLY and CDR2 FYNNEI come from the germline V gene. The CDR3 has 16 residues. CDR3: CASSEARGRGHYEQFF. CDR3 bases: TGTGCCAGCAGTGAAGCTCGCGGGCGGGGTCATTATGAGCAGTTCTTC. The full variable domain, in which reference TRBV2 and TRBJ2-1 provide the parts outside the CDR3, is EPEVTQTPSHQVTQMGQEVILRCVPISNHLYFYWYRQILGQKVEFLVSFYNNEISEKSEIFDDQFSVERPDGSNFTLKIRSTKLEDSAMYFCASSEARGRGHYEQFFGPGTRLTVL.

This clone was counted a few times. The chain is built from TRBV5-1 and TRBJ2-2, with 8 nucleotides matching TRBD1. V shed 5 bases, J shed 7 bases, and the junction held 4 bases outside the gene matches. The CDR3 consists of 13 residues. Germline lookup yields CDR1 SGHRS and CDR2 YFSETQ. The CDR3 reads CASRTGGNGELFF. CDR3 nucleotide sequence: TGCGCCAGCAGAACAGGGGGAAACGGGGAGCTGTTTTTT. Filled out from reference TRBV5-1 and TRBJ2-2, the complete variable domain reads KAGVTQTPRYLIKTRGQQVTLSCSPISGHRSVSWYQQTPGQGLQFLFEYFSETQRNKGNFPGRFSGRQFSNSRSEMNVSTLELGDSALYLCASRTGGNGELFFGEGSRLTVL.

This rearrangement joins TRBV19 to TRBJ2-5; D may correspond to TRBD1 or TRBD2 (5 bases each). Between the trimmed V and J ends, which lost 10 bases and 4 bases, there was a span of 16 bases. The length of the CDR3 is 13 residues. Germline CDR1 is LNHDA and CDR2 is SQIVND (reference sequence). CDR3 sequence (DNA): TGTGCCACCGGAGAGGGGTTGATAGAGACCCAGTACTTC. It is translated as CATGEGLIETQYF.

This clone was seen ten or more times. The CDR3 region has the DNA TGTGCCAGCAGCTCCGGGACTAGAAACAATGAGCAGTTCTTC. Residues: CASSSGTRNNEQFF. The J gene is TRBJ2-1, the V gene TRBV7-8, with 8 bases fitting TRBD2. V shed 4 bases, J shed 5 bases, and the junction held 4 bases outside the gene matches. This CDR3 is built from 14 residues. The germline V gene has CDR1 SGHVS and CDR2 FQNEAQ.

V and J are TRBV5-5 and TRBJ2-1; tentatively, D is TRBD2 (5 bases). Germline values: CDR1 SGHKS, CDR2 YYEKEE (reference sequence). This CDR3 spans 12 amino acids. Trimming took 3 bases from V and 10 from J, leaving 11 bases between them. The CDR3 DNA follows: TGTGCCAGCAGCTGGACCGGGGAGGAGCAGTTCTTC. Its protein product is CASSWTGEEQFF.

CDR3 region: CASSQVVGSEQYF. The CDR3 nucleotides read TGTGCCAGCAGCCAAGTGGTAGGAAGTGAGCAGTACTTC. The chain carries TRBV4-2 and TRBJ2-7; D unresolved. The CDR3 has 13 amino acids. Germline V gives CDR1 LGHNA, CDR2 YNFKEQ. Trimming removed 1 base from V and 7 bases from J, with 11 bases in between.

Here the CDR3 reads CASSQGNEQFF. The DNA for the CDR3 is TGTGCCAGCAGCCAGGGCAATGAGCAGTTCTTC. The chain has TRBV7-6 and TRBJ2-1; weak D call: TRBD1 (5 bases). Germline V gives CDR1 SGHVS, CDR2 FNYEAQ. This CDR3 comprises 11 residues. The V end lost 5 bases, the J end lost 6 bases, and 5 bases lay between the germline ends.

The genes are TRBV6-5 and TRBJ2-3, with D maybe TRBD1 (5 bases). CDR3 length: 11 residues. CDR1 and CDR2 (germline): MNHEY, SVGAGI. V lost 7 bases and J 5 bases, leaving 7 bases between the germline ends. The DNA for the CDR3 is TGTGCCAGCACCCAGGGAGATACGCAGTATTTT. Protein: CASTQGDTQYF.

The chain links TRBV13 to TRBJ2-1; 9 nucleotides agree with TRBD2. V gave up 0 bases and J gave up 5 bases; unmatched junction bases: 5. CDR1 and CDR2 (germline): PRHDT, FYEKMQ (reference sequence). This CDR3 region has 16 residues. The CDR3 loop reads CASSLGGLALNNEQFF. DNA for the CDR3: TGTGCCAGCAGCTTAGGCGGACTAGCGTTGAACAATGAGCAGTTCTTC.

Only one count was recorded for this clone. The V gene is TRBV27, the J gene TRBJ2-7; perhaps TRBD1 as D (5 bases). With 0 bases removed from V and 0 bases from J, the gap between germline ends came to 9 bases. The CDR3 consists of 15 residues. The germline V gene encodes CDR1 MNHEY and CDR2 SMNVEV (reference sequence). Here the CDR3 DNA reads TGTGCCAGCAGTTTATCGGCCGACAGCTCCTACGAGCAGTACTTC. Its translation: CASSLSADSSYEQYF.

The chain links TRBV15 to TRBJ1-3, with D perhaps matching TRBD1 (6 bases). With 0 bases removed from V and 4 bases from J, the gap between germline ends came to 13 bases. CDR3 length: 16 amino acids. Germline CDR1 and CDR2: LNHNV and YYDKDF (reference sequence). CDR3 sequence: CATSRDFGQQGNTIYF. Here the CDR3 DNA reads TGTGCCACCAGCAGAGATTTTGGACAGCAAGGAAACACCATATATTTT.

The rearrangement links TRBV19 to TRBJ1-1; D call uncertain. Trimming removed 5 bases at V and 0 bases at J, with 4 bases between. The CDR3 has 12 amino acids. Germline loops: CDR1 LNHDA, CDR2 SQIVND (reference sequence). The CDR3 protein is CASSWVNTEAFF. The CDR3 DNA follows: TGTGCCAGTAGTTGGGTGAACACTGAAGCTTTCTTT.

About this clone itself: The junction differs from germline at one of its ends, possibly a read error. V is TRBV9 and J is TRBJ2-7, with TRBD2 identical over 14 bases. Germline V gene sequence: CDR1 SGDLS, CDR2 YYNGEE. The CDR3 length is 17 residues. The CDR3 bases are TGTGCCAGCAGCCCCGGGACTAGCGGGAGTATCTCCCACGAGCAGTACTTC. The encoded protein is CASSPGTSGSISHEQYF. Based on the CDR3 plus reference TRBV9 and TRBJ2-7, the full variable domain is DSGVTQTPKHLITATGQRVTLRCSPRSGDLSVYWYQQSLDQGLQFLIQYYNGEERAKGNILERFSAQQFPDLHSELNLSSLELGDSALYFCASSPGTSGSISHEQYFGPGTRLTVT.

The CDR3 DNA reads as TGCGCCAGCAGCCACCCAGGTGGGGGTGAAGGACTGTTTTTT. Encoded protein: CASSHPGGGEGLFF. The chain uses TRBV4-1 and TRBJ1-4, with TRBD1 as a possible D gene (5 bases). Between the trimmed V and J ends, which lost 3 bases and 13 bases, there was a span of 18 bases. The germline V gene has CDR1 MGHRA and CDR2 YSYEKL. There are 14 residues in the CDR3.

V gene TRBV5-1 combines with J gene TRBJ2-5; the match to TRBD2 covers 8 bases. Trimming at V came to 7 bases and at J to 5 bases, leaving 13 bases not matched to a gene. This CDR3 has 15 residues. CDR1 SGHRS and CDR2 YFSETQ come from the germline V gene. CDR3 sequence: CASRTMRGGRETQYF. CDR3 sequence (DNA): TGCGCCAGCCGAACTATGAGGGGCGGGAGGGAGACCCAGTACTTC.

This chain links TRBV5-1 with TRBJ2-1; TRBD2 matches at 9 bases. Germline CDR1 reads SGHRS; CDR2 reads YFSETQ. The CDR3 is 14 residues long. Germline trimming cut 2 bases from V and 8 bases from J; bases unmatched to any gene: 5. CDR3: CASSFRGRGDEQFF. DNA of the CDR3: TGCGCCAGCAGCTTCCGCGGGAGGGGCGATGAGCAGTTCTTC.

The V gene is TRBV29-1, the J gene TRBJ1-2; 7 nucleotides agree with TRBD1. Looked up from germline, CDR1 is SQVTM and CDR2 is ANQGSEA. The CDR3 extends over 12 amino acids. The V and J ends lost 4 bases and 14 bases, in that order; junction bases with no gene match: 13. This CDR3 reads CSVARGQADQTF. The CDR3 DNA reads as TGCAGCGTTGCCCGTGGACAGGCTGACCAGACCTTC.

The chain has TRBV6-7 and TRBJ1-1; the D gene is possibly TRBD1 (5 bases). TRBV6-7 is an ORF, with its function uncertain. V was pared by 3 bases and J by 3 bases, with 14 bases between. The CDR3 totals 15 residues. The CDR3 here is CASSYRGDWDTEAFF. CDR3 nucleotides: TGTGCCAGCAGTTATAGAGGGGATTGGGACACTGAAGCTTTCTTT.

The chain uses TRBV7-9 and TRBJ2-2; D is undetermined. The CDR3 is 16 amino acids. CDR1 is SEHNR and CDR2 is FQNEAQ in the germline V gene (reference sequence). Trimming cost V 5 bases and J 0 bases, with 13 bases left between them. The CDR3 reads CASSPMGRSNTGELFF. DNA for the CDR3: TGTGCCAGCAGCCCCATGGGCAGATCGAACACCGGGGAGCTGTTTTTT.

This chain links TRBV6-1 with TRBJ2-7; TRBD1 might be the D (5 bases). With 5 bases removed from V and 1 base from J, the gap between germline ends came to 12 bases. The CDR3 runs 14 residues. The germline CDR1 and CDR2 sequences are MNHNS and SASEGT. The CDR3 DNA reads TGTGCCAGCAGTATCCTACAGGTATCCTACGAGCAGTACTTC. It codes for CASSILQVSYEQYF.

The rearrangement links TRBV2 to TRBJ2-5, with 13 bases lining up with TRBD2. The CDR3 is 15 amino acids. CDR1 and CDR2 (germline): SNHLY, FYNNEI. V dropped 5 bases and J dropped 1; count of bases not matched to a gene: 1. CDR3 sequence: CASSRLAGGQETQYF. DNA of the CDR3: TGTGCCAGCAGTCGACTAGCGGGAGGCCAAGAGACCCAGTACTTC.

The chain links TRBV6-5 to TRBJ2-5; 8 nucleotides align to TRBD1. Trimming took 3 bases from V and 4 from J; bases not matched to a gene: 7. This CDR3 contains 15 residues. Germline V gene sequence: CDR1 MNHEY, CDR2 SVGAGI. This CDR3 reads CASSYAGGAGETQYF. The CDR3 nucleotides are TGTGCCAGCAGTTATGCAGGGGGCGCGGGAGAGACCCAGTACTTC.

The chain is built from TRBV4-2 and TRBJ2-1, with D tentatively TRBD2 (6 bases). The CDR3 has 17 amino acids. Between the trimmed V and J ends, which lost 1 base and 5 bases, there was a span of 18 bases. Germline loops: CDR1 LGHNA, CDR2 YNFKEQ. The CDR3 loop is CASSQGLGGTLNNEQFF. The CDR3 nucleotides read TGTGCCAGCAGCCAAGGACTAGGCGGGACTCTTAACAATGAGCAGTTCTTC.

CDR3 sequence reads: CASSQAGTGGAGANVLTF. CDR3 coding DNA: TGTGCCAGCAGCCAAGCGGGGACAGGGGGCGCTGGGGCCAACGTCCTGACTTTC. The rearrangement joins TRBV4-2 to TRBJ2-6, with 12 bases identical to TRBD1. This CDR3 is 18 amino acids long. Per the germline V gene, CDR1 is LGHNA and CDR2 is YNFKEQ. V lost 1 base to trimming and J lost 2 bases; unmatched junction nucleotides: 3.

The rearrangement joins TRBV2 to TRBJ2-3; TRBD2 agrees at 7 bases. Per the germline V gene, CDR1 is SNHLY and CDR2 is FYNNEI. The junction had 18 bases not matched to a gene; V was cut back by 5 bases and J by 4 bases. The CDR3 contains 18 residues. The CDR3 sequence: CASSSAGGSTRSADTQYF. In DNA, the CDR3 is TGTGCCAGCAGTTCCGCCGGGGGGAGCACCAGGTCCGCAGATACGCAGTATTTT.

The chain uses TRBV28 and TRBJ1-3; 9 bases are a match to TRBD1. The V gene's germline CDR1 is MDHEN and CDR2 SYDVKM. V gave up 5 bases and J gave up 0 bases; unmatched junction bases: 11. The CDR3 has 18 residues. CDR3 DNA sequence: TGTGCCAGCAGTGAATATCCGGGACAGGGACGCTCTGGAAACACCATATATTTT. This encodes CASSEYPGQGRSGNTIYF.

The J gene is TRBJ2-5, the V gene TRBV5-1; the match to TRBD1 covers 7 bases. V was clipped by 3 bases and J by 1 base; unmatched bases: 6. Germline CDR1 and CDR2: SGHRS and YFSETQ. This CDR3 contains 15 residues. The CDR3, as DNA: TGCGCCAGCAGCTCGATGGGACAGTCCCAAGAGACCCAGTACTTC. It codes for CASSSMGQSQETQYF.

The gene calls are TRBV11-3 and TRBJ2-3; D remains unclear. The CDR3 is made up of 13 amino acids. Germline loops: CDR1 SGHNT, CDR2 YENEEA. V was cut by 5 bases and J by 0 bases, with 6 bases left in between. CDR3 protein: CASSNPSTDTQYF. In DNA, the CDR3 is TGTGCCAGCAGCAACCCGAGCACAGATACGCAGTATTTT. Combining the CDR3 with reference TRBV11-3 and TRBJ2-3 gives the whole variable domain EAGVVQSPRYKIIEKKQPVAFWCNPISGHNTLYWYLQNLGQGPELLIRYENEEAVDDSQLPKDRFSAERLKGVDSTLKIQPAELGDSAVYLCASSNPSTDTQYFGPGTRLTVL.

This chain joins TRBV18 and TRBJ2-7, with D possibly matching TRBD2 (7 bases). V was shortened by 2 bases and J by 6 bases, with 20 bases between the two germline ends. This CDR3 is built from 16 residues. Germline CDR1 KGHSH, CDR2 LQKENI. CDR3 bases: TGTGCCAGCTCACCAGGGGGGGCCAGGGGACTTTTCGAGCAGTACTTC. It yields the protein CASSPGGARGLFEQYF.

This clone has just one count. The J gene is TRBJ2-7, the V gene TRBV7-8; 8 bases align to TRBD1. The V and J ends lost 2 bases and 6 bases, in that order; junction bases with no gene match: 9. Germline assignment: CDR1 SGHVS and CDR2 FQNEAQ. The CDR3 is 15 residues long. The CDR3 DNA reads as TGTGCCAGCAGCTTATCAGGGACAGGATTAGTCGAGCAGTACTTC. This gives the protein CASSLSGTGLVEQYF. The full variable domain, rest sourced from reference TRBV7-8 and TRBJ2-7, is GAGVSQSPRYKVAKRGQDVALRCDPISGHVSLFWYQQALGQGPEFLTYFQNEAQLDKSGLPSDRFFAERPEGSVSTLKIQRTQQEDSAVYLCASSLSGTGLVEQYFGPGTRLTVT.

This chain joins TRBV7-3 and TRBJ2-2; 9 nucleotides line up with TRBD1. CDR1 and CDR2 (germline): SGHTA, FQGTGA. Losses at the gene ends were 2 bases for V and 6 bases for J; bases not matched to a gene: 4. The CDR3 is made up of 15 amino acids. This chain's CDR3 is CASSLGGTGSGELFF. The CDR3 DNA sequence: TGTGCCAGCAGCTTAGGAGGGACAGGGTCCGGGGAGCTGTTTTTT.

A note on this clone: This CDR3 is also generated by other DNA sequences in the sample. The genes are TRBV28 and TRBJ2-7; D ambiguous. This CDR3 has 12 amino acids. The V end was cut by 5 bases, the J end by 2 bases, with 7 bases between. CDR1 MDHEN and CDR2 SYDVKM come from the germline V gene. DNA of the CDR3: TGTGCCAGCAGTCTTCTCCCCTACGAGCAGTACTTC. It translates to CASSLLPYEQYF.